Only a few counts were recorded for the clone carrying this T cell receptor (beta chain). This CDR3 has 15 amino acids. The ends lost 6 bases at V and 6 bases at J; junction bases unmatched: 9. CDR1 and CDR2 (germline): LNHDA, SQIVND (reference sequence). The data derive from a study of blood T cell repertoires in COVID-19. The assay was immunoSEQ multiplex PCR, and TCRdb's table has in-frame clones only and misses some. Altogether a few hundred thousand clones are present, approximately 89% being singletons, with the ten largest covering more than 6.5%. The gene calls are TRBV19 and TRBJ1-5; TRBD1 matches 9 bases. The origin of this receptor is a woman under 40 who had recovered from COVID-19. Sequences were obtained from peripheral blood. The CDR3 nucleotides are TGTGCCAGTAGCATGGGACAGGGTACGGGTCAGCCCCAGCATTTT. The encoded protein is CASSMGQGTGQPQHF.